Listed here are 15 T cell receptor beta chains from one sample, sequenced in a study of blood T cell repertoires in COVID-19. Assay: immunoSEQ multiplex PCR; the TCRdb copy retains only in-frame clones and omits some. The sample shows some 80,000 clones, about 85% of them seen only once. Sequencing used peripheral blood. The source of these receptors is a man aged 60 to 69 with COVID-19, enrolled during active disease.

This rearrangement joins TRBV6-1 to TRBJ2-5, with D maybe TRBD2 (6 bases). CDR1 is MNHNS, CDR2 SASEGT, per germline. This CDR3 contains 14 residues. V shed 3 bases and J shed 4 bases, with 12 bases lying between them. The CDR3 region has the DNA TGTGCCAGCAGTGATTTTGGGGGAGGAGAGACCCAGTACTTC. This translates into CASSDFGGGETQYF.

The gene calls are TRBV6-2 or TRBV6-3 and TRBJ2-2; 10 bases fit TRBD2. Germline V gene data show CDR1 as MNHEY and CDR2 as SVGEGT. J lost 6 bases, V lost 2 bases, and 6 bases had no gene match. This CDR3 spans 16 amino acids. CDR3 protein: CASSYRRAGGPGELFF. DNA for the CDR3: TGTGCCAGCAGTTACCGGCGAGCGGGGGGGCCCGGGGAGCTGTTTTTT.

The V gene is TRBV6-5, the J gene TRBJ1-1; no clear D gene. The CDR3 has 14 amino acids. Per germline, CDR1 MNHEY and CDR2 SVGAGI. V lost 5 bases to trimming and J lost 1 base, with 11 bases between them. CDR3 in amino acids: CASSPTTANTEAFF. The CDR3, as DNA: TGTGCCAGCAGTCCGACAACCGCGAACACTGAAGCTTTCTTT.

The CDR3 DNA sequence: TGTGCCAGCAGCATGCAGGGGTCGTCCACTGAAGCTTTCTTT. Amino acid sequence: CASSMQGSSTEAFF. The V call is TRBV3-1 (or the pseudogene TRBV3-2), the J call TRBJ1-1; D possibly corresponds to TRBD1 (6 bases). This CDR3 region has 14 residues. The germline gives CDR1 LGHDT, CDR2 YNNKEL (reference sequence). V lost 5 bases to trimming and J lost 4 bases, with 14 bases between them.

DNA for the CDR3: TGTGCCAGCAGCCCACAGGGGGCGCGGGGCTACACCTTC. It codes for CASSPQGARGYTF. This rearrangement joins TRBV14 to TRBJ1-2; 9 bases agree with TRBD1. Germline lookup yields CDR1 SGHDN and CDR2 FVKESK. This CDR3 region has 13 residues. V lost 4 bases and J lost 8; bases outside the gene matches: 5.

The chain couples TRBV6-1 to TRBJ1-1, with D possibly matching TRBD1 (6 bases). The CDR3 covers 14 residues. In germline, CDR1 is MNHNS, CDR2 SASEGT. Trimming pared 3 bases from V and 4 bases from J, leaving 12 bases between. The DNA for the CDR3 is TGTGCCAGCAGTGATAACAGGGAAAGCACTGAAGCTTTCTTT. Translated: CASSDNRESTEAFF.

The chain combines TRBV12-2 with TRBJ1-1; the DNA was not compared with TRBD1, the D call given in the table. TRBV12-2 is labeled a pseudogene. The CDR3 contains 11 residues. The CDR3 DNA follows: TGTGCAAGTCGCTTTGACAAAGAAGCTTTCTTT. As protein: CASRFDKEAFF.

This clone was seen more than once but under ten times. The V gene is TRBV6-5, the J gene TRBJ1-4, with 7 bases that match TRBD1. V was clipped by 0 bases and J by 6 bases; unmatched bases: 1. This CDR3 has 14 residues. Germline CDR1 reads MNHEY; CDR2 reads SVGAGI. CDR3 coding DNA: TGTGCCAGCAGTTACTCAGGGGGCGATGAAAAACTGTTTTTT. Its protein product is CASSYSGGDEKLFF.

This chain joins TRBV29-1 and TRBJ2-5, with D maybe TRBD1 (5 bases). CDR3 length: 11 residues. V lost 5 bases and J lost 4, with 8 bases in between. In germline, CDR1 is SQVTM, CDR2 ANQGSEA. CDR3 sequence reads: CSVWQGETQYF. CDR3 nucleotides: TGCAGCGTTTGGCAGGGAGAGACCCAGTACTTC.

V and J are TRBV6-4 and TRBJ2-5, with D possibly matching TRBD1 (6 bases). The CDR3 contains 15 residues. Between the trimmed V and J ends, which lost 6 bases and 2 bases, there was a span of 16 bases. Germline CDR1 and CDR2: MRHNA and SNTAGT. This CDR3 reads CASRRGNSVQETQYF. The CDR3 DNA is TGTGCCAGCAGAAGGGGGAATTCTGTACAAGAGACCCAGTACTTC.

The J gene is TRBJ2-2, the V gene TRBV2; perhaps TRBD1 as D (5 bases). Deletions cut 3 bases from V and 4 bases from J, with 12 bases between. The length of the CDR3 is 15 residues. Germline loops: CDR1 SNHLY, CDR2 FYNNEI. This chain's CDR3 is CASSENPGFTGELFF. The CDR3 nucleotides read TGTGCCAGCAGTGAGAATCCAGGGTTCACCGGGGAGCTGTTTTTT.

V and J are TRBV2 and TRBJ2-7; 9 nucleotides match TRBD2. V was clipped by 4 bases and J by 1 base; unmatched bases: 8. CDR1 is SNHLY and CDR2 is FYNNEI in the germline V gene. This CDR3 has 16 residues. The chain's CDR3 is CASSASGTTLSYEQYF. Written as DNA, the CDR3 is TGTGCCAGCAGTGCTAGCGGGACCACTTTATCCTACGAGCAGTACTTC.

CDR3 sequence reads: CASTAGHSNQPQHF. The CDR3 region has the DNA TGTGCCAGCACCGCGGGGCACAGCAATCAGCCCCAGCATTTT. The chain employs TRBV28 and TRBJ1-5, with a weak D call TRBD1 (5 bases). The length of the CDR3 is 14 residues. Germline lookup yields CDR1 MDHEN and CDR2 SYDVKM. V lost 7 bases and J lost 1, with 11 bases in between. The entire variable domain, with the rest obtained from reference TRBV28 and TRBJ1-5, is as follows: DVKVTQSSRYLVKRTGEKVFLECVQDMDHENMFWYRQDPGLGLRLIYFSYDVKMKEKGDIPEGYSVSREKKERFSLILESASTNQTSMYLCASTAGHSNQPQHFGDGTRLSIL.

This clone was observed a few times. The V call is TRBV19, the J call TRBJ2-3, with 9 positions matching TRBD1. Trimming cost V 4 bases and J 7 bases; bases outside gene matches: 9. This CDR3 comprises 15 residues. Germline lookup yields CDR1 LNHDA and CDR2 SQIVND (reference sequence). CDR3 DNA: TGTGCCAGTAGTAGACCGGGACAGGGTCAATATACGCAGTATTTT. Translating gives CASSRPGQGQYTQYF. The full variable domain, completed using reference TRBV19 and TRBJ2-3, is DGGITQSPKYLFRKEGQNVTLSCEQNLNHDAMYWYRQDPGQGLRLIYYSQIVNDFQKGDIAEGYSVSREKKESFPLTVTSAQKNPTAFYLCASSRPGQGQYTQYFGPGTRLTVL.

The chain employs TRBV6-2 or TRBV6-3 and TRBJ2-2, with D possibly TRBD2 on 6 matching bases. The CDR3 contains 15 residues. Between the trimmed V and J ends, which lost 4 bases and 1 base, there was a span of 10 bases. CDR1 and CDR2 (germline): MNHEY, SVGEGT. For the CDR3, the DNA is TGTGCCAGCAGTTCCCACGGGAGGAACACCGGGGAGCTGTTTTTT. Residues: CASSSHGRNTGELFF.